These 5 T cell receptor beta chains were all obtained from the same sample, sequenced in a study of blood T cell repertoires in COVID-19. Profiled with immunoSEQ multiplex PCR; TCRdb holds only in-frame clones, not every one. The sample has roughly 60,000 clones, 70% to 85% seen once; the top ten hold less than 4.5%. Sample: peripheral blood. The source of these receptors is a man aged 55-75 years with acute or convalescent COVID-19.

The J gene is TRBJ2-7, the V gene TRBV6-5; TRBD1 aligns across 8 bases. Germline assignment: CDR1 MNHEY and CDR2 SVGAGI. Germline trimming cut 2 bases from V and 4 bases from J; bases unmatched to any gene: 10. The CDR3 extends over 16 amino acids. Here the CDR3 DNA reads TGTGCCAGCAGTTACGGTGTGGCAGGGGGCGAGTACGAGCAGTACTTC. This sequence encodes CASSYGVAGGEYEQYF.

The chain has TRBV7-2 and TRBJ1-1, with D maybe TRBD1 (5 bases). The CDR3 totals 13 residues. V was trimmed by 2 bases and J by 8 bases, leaving 12 bases between them. From germline, CDR1 is SGHTA and CDR2 FQGNSA. The CDR3 bases are TGTGCCAGCAGCTTACGCGGGGGAACCGAAGCTTTCTTT. As protein: CASSLRGGTEAFF.

The gene calls are TRBV24-1 and TRBJ1-1, with 7 bases matching TRBD1. Trimming removed 3 bases from V and 1 base from J; junction bases left unmatched: 4. The CDR3 length is 15 residues. Germline CDR1 and CDR2: KGHDR and SFDVKD. CDR3 nucleotide sequence: TGTGCCACCAGTGATCCCTCAGGGGGGAACACTGAAGCTTTCTTT. It is translated as CATSDPSGGNTEAFF.

The rearrangement joins TRBV4-1 to TRBJ2-7, with TRBD2 as a possible D gene (6 bases). CDR3 size: 14 residues. Germline V gene data show CDR1 as MGHRA and CDR2 as YSYEKL. V lost 1 base and J 6 bases, leaving 13 bases between the germline ends. The CDR3 nucleotides are TGCGCCAGCAGCCAAGCCCGGGGACTGGGCGAGCAGTACTTC. It codes for CASSQARGLGEQYF.

This clone was seen only a few times. The V gene is TRBV4-1, the J gene TRBJ1-5; 8 bases align to TRBD1. This CDR3 spans 17 amino acids. The V gene's germline CDR1 is MGHRA and CDR2 YSYEKL. The V and J ends lost 2 bases and 0 bases, in that order; junction bases with no gene match: 6. CDR3 DNA sequence: TGCGCCAGCAGCCAACCCGACAGGGGCCATAGCAATCAGCCCCAGCATTTT. Encoded protein: CASSQPDRGHSNQPQHF.